Given below is one TCR beta chain in context. Its antigen is unknown. This CDR3 is 14 amino acids long. Germline V lookup: CDR1 SGDLS, CDR2 YYNGEE. J lost 2 bases, V lost 6 bases, and 7 bases had no gene match. The data derive from a study of T cell repertoires in cytomegalovirus infection. Across the study: CMV epitopes in the study were HLA-C-restricted (recently identified) and HLA-B-restricted (well studied).

Via MiXCR, TCRdb re-called the reads, giving one row per CDR3 protein. This sample has about a million distinct CDR3 sequences, with roughly 30% found just once. Notes on the study in general: The study identified carriers of CMV plus the relevant HLA from cumulative public TCR beta family frequency. HLA-C-restricted TCR beta clonotypes specific for CMV led the ex vivo response.

The sequence came from a human donor in good health (CMV status not recorded). Some clones in this sample may be carry-over from other donors' samples. The specimen was cultured CD8+ T cells from PBMCs, collected from culture after CMV antigen stimulation. The chain recombines TRBV9 with TRBJ2-5; 7 nucleotides agree with TRBD1. The CDR3 DNA sequence: TGTGCCAGCACCTTAGGACAGGCTCAAGAGACCCAGTACTTC. This gives the protein CASTLGQAQETQYF.